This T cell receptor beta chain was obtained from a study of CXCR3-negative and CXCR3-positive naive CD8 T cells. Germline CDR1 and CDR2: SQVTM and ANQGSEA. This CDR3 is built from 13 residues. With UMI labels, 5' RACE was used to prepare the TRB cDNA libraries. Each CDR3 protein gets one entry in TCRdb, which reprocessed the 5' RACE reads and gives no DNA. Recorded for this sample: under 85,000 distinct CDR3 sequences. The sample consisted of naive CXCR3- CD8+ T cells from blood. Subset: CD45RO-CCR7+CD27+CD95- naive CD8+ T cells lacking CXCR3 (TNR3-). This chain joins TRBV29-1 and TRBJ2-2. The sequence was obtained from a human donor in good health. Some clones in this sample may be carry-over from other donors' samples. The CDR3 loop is CSVTDWSTGELFF.